This paragraph reports one T cell receptor (beta chain). What it recognizes is unknown. This specimen belongs to a study of STAT5B mutations in CD4+ large granular lymphocyte leukemia. TCRdb's copy holds only in-frame clones and misses some; the assay was immunoSEQ multiplex PCR. The sample includes more than 30,000 clones, roughly nine tenths of them seen just once. Study-wide findings and caveats: 8/27 top patient clones versus 2/35 control clones were TRBV06-family. Patient CD4-sorted repertoires looked more clonal than healthy CD4+ repertoires, even without putative leukemic clones.

This CDR3 has 13 residues. CDR1 is MNHEY and CDR2 is SVGAGI in the germline V gene. The V and J ends lost 6 bases and 10 bases respectively, with 18 bases between them. The source of this sequence is a human donor in good health. The sequenced sample was CD4+ T cells from blood buffy coats. The gene calls are TRBV6-5 and TRBJ1-2; TRBD1 is a possible D gene (6 bases). The CDR3 here is CASRPDQTGSYTF. For the CDR3, the DNA is TGTGCCAGCAGACCAGATCAGACAGGCTCCTACACCTTC.